These 27 T cell receptor beta chains were all obtained from the same sample, sequenced in a study of T cell clonality in common variable immunodeficiency. Produced via immunoSEQ multiplex PCR; TCRdb's table is partial and in-frame only. This sample carries 55,000 or so clones, none of them present only once. What was sequenced was peripheral blood mononuclear cells. The origin of the receptors is a person aged 18 to 70 in good health.

Ten or more counts support this clone. Coverage ceases 3 residues before the CDR3 finishes, and the germline J gene fills in the end. The J gene is TRBJ2-3, the V gene TRBV7-3; the match to TRBD2 covers 9 bases. CDR3 size: 17 residues. The V gene end was trimmed by 2 bases and the J gene end by 4 bases; junction bases not matched to a gene: 10. The germline V gene has CDR1 SGHTA and CDR2 FQGTGA. The CDR3 here is CASSLLRGAGGPDTQYF. The CDR3 bases that were read are TGTGCCAGCAGCTTACTCCGTGGAGCGGGAGGACCAGATACG.

This clone has a count of ten or more. Read data end 3 residues before the CDR3 end; the end is taken from the germline J gene. The rearrangement joins TRBV5-1 to TRBJ2-3; 7 bases are shared with TRBD1. There are 16 residues in the CDR3. After removal of 3 bases from V and 2 bases from J, the junction contained 9 bases not matched to a gene. Looked up from germline, CDR1 is SGHRS and CDR2 is YFSETQ. The CDR3 protein is CASSWGTAGSTDTQYF. CDR3 bases read: TGCGCCAGCAGCTGGGGGACAGCAGGATCCACAGATACG.

In regard to this clone: The read terminates 3 residues before the CDR3 end, so the remaining end is supplied by the germline J gene. The J gene is TRBJ2-3, the V gene TRBV7-9, with 7 bases fitting TRBD1. Germline CDR1 reads SEHNR; CDR2 reads FQNEAQ (reference sequence). V was clipped by 5 bases and J by 4 bases; unmatched bases: 6. The CDR3 runs 14 residues. The covered CDR3 bases are TGTGCCAGCAGCACCGGGCAGGGGGCAGATACG. Translating gives CASSTGQGADT. The whole CDR3 region reads CASSTGQGADTQYF.

This clone came up many times. This chain's CDR3 is CASKLLGTSYAQYF. The sequenced CDR3 bases are TGTGCCAGCAAGCTTTTAGGGACTAGCTACGCT. The genes are TRBV7-2 and TRBJ2-4; 9 positions match TRBD2. Sequencing ends 3 residues short of the CDR3 end; the germline J gene provides the rest. The CDR3 has 14 residues. Per germline, CDR1 SGHTA and CDR2 FQGNSA.

At least ten counts were recorded for this clone. The read stops 3 residues short of the end of the CDR3; the missing end is completed from the germline J gene. V gene TRBV10-2 combines with J gene TRBJ2-3; the match to TRBD2 covers 10 bases. This CDR3 is built from 15 residues. Germline V gene data show CDR1 as WSHSY and CDR2 as SAAADI. With V trimmed by 6 bases and J by 3 bases, 6 bases remained unmatched. The CDR3: CASRGVAGGTDTQYF. The sequenced part of the CDR3 DNA is TGCGCCAGCAGGGGGGTAGCGGGAGGAACAGATACG.

This clone was seen at least ten times. The read ends 3 residues before the CDR3 terminus; that terminus is restored from the germline J gene. V is TRBV18 and J is TRBJ1-2; the D gene is possibly TRBD1 (6 bases). The CDR3 loop spans 17 amino acids. Germline V lookup: CDR1 KGHSH, CDR2 LQKENI. The DNA read from the CDR3 is TGTGCCAGCTCACTCAGGGTAGGACAGCGGAGAGAAGAAGGC. Amino acid sequence: CASSLRVGQRREEG. From start to end, the CDR3 is CASSLRVGQRREEGYTF.

Ten or more counts support this clone. The CDR3 end is not reached by the read, which stops 3 residues before it; the germline J gene fills it in. The genes are TRBV29-1 and TRBJ1-1; maybe TRBD1 (6 bases). Germline-derived CDR1 and CDR2 are SQVTM and ANQGSEA. CDR3 length: 13 amino acids. Trimming shortened V by 7 bases and J by 1 base, and 13 bases separated the two germline ends. CDR3 protein: CSAMAGQNTEAFF. The DNA read from the CDR3 is TGCAGCGCTATGGCGGGACAGAACACTGAA.

Note on this clone: The CDR3 end falls 3 residues outside the read, so it is completed with the germline J gene. The V and J genes are TRBV2 and TRBJ1-5; D is possibly TRBD1 (6 bases). The CDR3 covers 17 residues. V lost 6 bases to trimming and J lost 5 bases, with 23 bases between them. Germline values: CDR1 SNHLY, CDR2 FYNNEI. The sequenced CDR3 bases are TGTGCCAGCAGACGGTGGGGGCAGAAAAAAAGGGATCAGCCC. This encodes CASRRWGQKKRDQP. In full, the CDR3 is CASRRWGQKKRDQPQHF.

This clone was counted ten times or more. With the read ending 3 residues before the CDR3 end, the germline J gene is used to fill in that end. The chain couples TRBV18 to TRBJ2-3; perhaps TRBD1 as D (5 bases). The CDR3 is 15 amino acids. The V end lost 0 bases, the J end lost 5 bases, and 12 bases lay between the germline ends. Germline V CDR1 and CDR2: KGHSH, LQKENI. The CDR3 bases that were read are TGTGCCAGCTCACCACCGGTCAGGGATAGAGATACG. It codes for CASSPPVRDRDT. The CDR3 in full is CASSPPVRDRDTQYF.

This clone was found many times. The read falls 3 residues short of the CDR3 end, and the missing part is taken from the germline J gene. Other DNA sequences of this sample code for an identical CDR3. The J gene is TRBJ2-7, the V gene TRBV2; D gene uncertain. The CDR3 consists of 11 residues. Trimming cost V 6 bases and J 3 bases, with 6 bases left between them. Germline CDR1 is SNHLY and CDR2 is FYNNEI. The CDR3 DNA, read in part, is TGTGCCAGCAGCCCGTACTACGAG. It is translated as CASSPYYE. The entire CDR3 protein is CASSPYYEQYF.

This clone was recorded many times. The read terminates 3 residues ahead of where the CDR3 ends, so the germline J gene completes it. The rearrangement links TRBV28 to TRBJ1-5, with 7 bases aligning to TRBD1. The CDR3 covers 15 residues. V lost 1 base and J lost 1; bases outside the gene matches: 1. The germline V gene has CDR1 MDHEN and CDR2 SYDVKM. The DNA read from the CDR3 is TGTGCCAGCAGTTTATCCAGGGGGAGCAATCAGCCC. As protein: CASSLSRGSNQP. The full CDR3 protein reads CASSLSRGSNQPQHF.

In its sample, this clone was seen many times. The CDR3 extends 3 residues past the end of the read, so its final part is completed from the germline J gene. J is TRBJ2-5 and V is TRBV5-4; unclear D gene. Germline loops: CDR1 SGHNT, CDR2 YYREEE (reference sequence). CDR3 length: 12 residues. Trimming shortened V by 4 bases and J by 5 bases, and 9 bases separated the two germline ends. The CDR3 region is CASSPSRETQYF. CDR3 DNA (partial): TGTGCCAGCAGCCCCTCCCGGGAGACC.

The table lists this clone with many counts. CDR3 residues: CASSPGTSGAETQYF. The sequenced CDR3 bases are TGCGCCAGCAGCCCCGGGACTAGTGGGGCAGAGACC. This chain connects TRBV5-1 to TRBJ2-5; 8 bases are a match to TRBD2. The read comes to an end 3 residues before the CDR3 does, leaving the germline J gene to fill in the end. Germline V gives CDR1 SGHRS, CDR2 YFSETQ. V was clipped by 4 bases and J by 4 bases; unmatched bases: 9. This CDR3 is built from 15 residues.

This clone was observed at least ten times. The DNA ends 3 residues before the CDR3 does, and the rest of the CDR3 is filled in from the germline J gene. This chain uses TRBV5-5 with TRBJ1-2, with 11 positions matching TRBD1. The length of the CDR3 is 15 residues. The V gene's germline CDR1 is SGHKS and CDR2 YYEKEE (reference sequence). Unmatched junction bases numbered 7, after V lost 2 bases and J lost 7 bases. CDR3 amino acids: CASSFSDRGLGGYTF. The DNA read from the CDR3 is TGTGCCAGCAGCTTTTCGGACAGGGGGCTAGGTGGC.

There are many counts of this clone. The CDR3 end lies 3 residues beyond the end of the read and is filled in from the germline J gene. The V call is TRBV28, the J call TRBJ1-5; a possible D gene is TRBD1 (6 bases). Trimming cost V 10 bases and J 1 base, with 23 bases left between them. Germline values: CDR1 MDHEN, CDR2 SYDVKM. CDR3 length: 17 amino acids. The sequenced part of the CDR3 DNA is TGTGCCACCGGATTAAGTAACAGGGAGTGGAGCAATCAGCCC. Translated, it gives CATGLSNREWSNQP. The CDR3 in its entirety is CATGLSNREWSNQPQHF.

This clone was detected many times. Sequencing ends 3 residues short of the CDR3 end; the germline J gene provides the rest. The chain is built from TRBV7-8 and TRBJ1-3; TRBD1 might be the D (6 bases). CDR1 and CDR2 from the germline V gene are SGHVS and FQNEAQ. The CDR3 covers 16 residues. V was clipped by 3 bases and J by 4 bases, with 16 bases between them. CDR3 sequence: CASSFGGADSGNTIYF. Incomplete CDR3 DNA: TGTGCCAGCAGCTTTGGGGGGGCGGACTCGGGAAACACC.

There are many counts of this clone. The read comes to an end 3 residues before the CDR3 does, leaving the germline J gene to fill in the end. The V and J genes are TRBV29-1 and TRBJ1-1; D is possibly TRBD1 (6 bases). V was shortened by 1 base and J by 5 bases, with 14 bases between the two germline ends. Germline V gene sequence: CDR1 SQVTM, CDR2 ANQGSEA. This CDR3 has 14 amino acids. The CDR3: CSVEVGGGGTEAFF. The part of the CDR3 DNA that was read is TGCAGCGTTGAAGTAGGAGGGGGTGGTACTGAA.

This clone showed up many times. The CDR3 extends 3 residues past the end of the read, so its final part is completed from the germline J gene. The chain recombines TRBV18 with TRBJ2-7, with a possible D match to TRBD2 (6 bases). V shed 2 bases and J shed 1 base, with 6 bases lying between them. CDR1 and CDR2 from the germline V gene are KGHSH and LQKENI. The CDR3 sequence is 13 residues long. The CDR3 protein is CASSPAGSYEQYF. Incomplete CDR3 DNA: TGTGCCAGCTCACCAGCGGGGTCCTACGAG. Looking up the rest from reference TRBV18 and TRBJ2-7 gives the full variable domain: NAGVMQNPRHLVRRRGQEARLRCSPMKGHSHVYWYRQLPEEGLKFMVYLQKENIIDESGMPKERFSAEFPKEGPSILRIQQVVRGDSAAYFCASSPAGSYEQYFGPGTRLTVT.

In this sample, this clone turned up many times. The CDR3 extends 3 residues past the end of the read, so its final part is completed from the germline J gene. The genes are TRBV6-1 and TRBJ2-5; D remains unclear. The V gene lost 4 bases and the J gene lost 7 bases, with 16 bases spanning the gap. CDR3 length equals 14 residues. Germline V gene lookup returns CDR1 MNHNS and CDR2 SASEGT. CDR3 in amino acids: CASSAVWKGSTQYF. The part of the CDR3 DNA that was read is TGTGCCAGCAGTGCCGTTTGGAAGGGTTCGACC.

This clone was picked up many times. The read ends 3 residues before the CDR3 terminus; that terminus is restored from the germline J gene. The chain uses TRBV20-1 and TRBJ2-7; 7 bases are shared with TRBD2. V shed 1 base, J shed 0 bases, and the junction held 9 bases outside the gene matches. CDR1 is DFQATT and CDR2 is SNEGSKA in the germline V gene (reference sequence). The CDR3 totals 16 residues. The CDR3 here is CSARGRTSAFSYEQYF. The CDR3 DNA, read in part, is TGCAGTGCTAGAGGTCGAACTAGCGCCTTCTCCTACGAG.

This clone has ten or more counts. The observed sequence ends 3 residues before the CDR3 terminus, with the missing tail filled in from the germline J gene. The chain is built from TRBV20-1 and TRBJ2-7; tentative D call: TRBD2 (6 bases). Germline values: CDR1 DFQATT, CDR2 SNEGSKA (reference sequence). The CDR3 is 13 residues long. CDR3 DNA (partial): TGCAGCGGCAAAAAGGCGGGATCCTACGAG. Its translation is CSGKKAGSYE. The full CDR3 sequence reads CSGKKAGSYEQYF.

This clone was recorded at least ten times. Coverage ceases 3 residues before the CDR3 finishes, and the germline J gene fills in the end. V is TRBV20-1 and J is TRBJ1-5; D not certain. This CDR3 is 14 amino acids long. Trimming stripped 2 bases from V and 0 bases from J, with 8 bases between. Germline loops: CDR1 DFQATT, CDR2 SNEGSKA (reference sequence). CDR3: CSARRALSNQPQHF. The sequenced CDR3 bases are TGCAGTGCTAGAAGGGCCCTTAGCAATCAGCCC.

This clone was counted ten times or more. The CDR3 goes on 3 residues after the read ends, and that part is filled in from the germline J gene. V is TRBV12-3 or TRBV12-4 and J is TRBJ1-1; 10 bases match TRBD1. The CDR3 length is 16 residues. J lost 4 bases, V lost 8 bases, and 13 bases had no gene match. This CDR3 is CASHPPSTGGRTEAFF. The covered CDR3 bases are TGTGCCAGCCACCCCCCCTCGACAGGGGGCCGCACTGAA.

This clone was seen many times. The read halts 3 residues ahead of the CDR3 end, with the missing end drawn from the germline J gene. The V call is TRBV18, the J call TRBJ2-1; TRBD1 agrees at 8 bases. The CDR3 extends over 15 amino acids. Germline V lookup: CDR1 KGHSH, CDR2 LQKENI. Trimming removed 5 bases from V and 8 bases from J; junction bases left unmatched: 11. This CDR3 is CASSKDRAKSYEQFF. The DNA read from the CDR3 is TGTGCCAGCTCAAAGGACAGGGCTAAAAGCTATGAG.

This clone appeared many times. The CDR3 end lies 3 residues beyond the end of the read and is filled in from the germline J gene. The chain joins TRBV4-1 to TRBJ1-1; D is possibly TRBD1 (6 bases). The CDR3 totals 12 residues. CDR1 and CDR2 (germline): MGHRA, YSYEKL. The CDR3 reads CASSHTGLEAFF. Incomplete CDR3 DNA: TGCGCCAGCAGCCATACAGGGTTGGAA.

This clone was counted at least ten times. Read data end 3 residues before the CDR3 end; the end is taken from the germline J gene. The chain couples TRBV20-1 to TRBJ2-3; TRBD2 matches at 11 bases. V was clipped by 5 bases and J by 2 bases; unmatched bases: 15. From germline, CDR1 is DFQATT and CDR2 SNEGSKA (reference sequence). The CDR3 totals 18 residues. CDR3 DNA, as far as it was read: TGCAGTGCTCCCGTCCTCACTAGCGGGAGCCTCTTCACAGATACG. Residues: CSAPVLTSGSLFTDT. The complete CDR3 protein is CSAPVLTSGSLFTDTQYF.

This clone was seen ten or more times. The read finishes 3 residues shy of the CDR3 end, and the germline J gene is used to complete it. The chain couples TRBV5-1 to TRBJ2-7; 9 bases match TRBD1. V shed 4 bases and J 6 bases; nucleotides not matched to a gene: 8. The CDR3 covers 14 residues. Germline-derived CDR1 and CDR2 are SGHRS and YFSETQ. CDR3 DNA, as far as it was read: TGCGCCAGCAGCCCAGGGACAGGGTTCGGCGAG. Translated: CASSPGTGFGE. The whole CDR3 protein is CASSPGTGFGEQYF.